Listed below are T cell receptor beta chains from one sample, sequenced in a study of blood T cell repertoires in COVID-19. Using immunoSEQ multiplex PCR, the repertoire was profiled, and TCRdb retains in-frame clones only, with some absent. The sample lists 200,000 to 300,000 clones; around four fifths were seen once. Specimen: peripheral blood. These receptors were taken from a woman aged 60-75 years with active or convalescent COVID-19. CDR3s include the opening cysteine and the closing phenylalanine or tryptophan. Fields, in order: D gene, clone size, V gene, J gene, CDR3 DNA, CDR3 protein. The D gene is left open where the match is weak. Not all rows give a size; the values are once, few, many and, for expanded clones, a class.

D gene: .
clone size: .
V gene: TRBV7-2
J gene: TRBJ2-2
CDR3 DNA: TGTGCCAGCAGCCAACGTGCGGGCCTAGACACCGGGGAGCTGTTTTTT
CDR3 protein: CASSQRAGLDTGELFF

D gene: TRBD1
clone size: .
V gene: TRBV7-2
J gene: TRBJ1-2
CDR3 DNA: TGTGCCAGCAGCTTAGCGGACAGGGTTGGGGGCTACACCTTC
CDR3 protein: CASSLADRVGGYTF

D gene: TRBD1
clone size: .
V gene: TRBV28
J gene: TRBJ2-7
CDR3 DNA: TGTGCCAGCAGTCGACAGGGGGGGTCCTACGAGCAGTACTTC
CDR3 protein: CASSRQGGSYEQYF

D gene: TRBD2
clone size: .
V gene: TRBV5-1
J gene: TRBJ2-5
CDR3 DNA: TGCGCCAGCAGCTTCGTATTAGCGGGGAACCAAGAGACCCAGTACTTC
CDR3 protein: CASSFVLAGNQETQYF

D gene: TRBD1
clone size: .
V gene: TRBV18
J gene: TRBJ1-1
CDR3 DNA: TGTGCCAGCTCACCACAGGACAGGGAGAACACTGAAGCTTTCTTT
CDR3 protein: CASSPQDRENTEAFF

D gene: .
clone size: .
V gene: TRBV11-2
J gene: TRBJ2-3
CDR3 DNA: TGTGCCAGCAGCTCGGCTGGAGCGTATACGCAGTATTTT
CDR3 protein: CASSSAGAYTQYF

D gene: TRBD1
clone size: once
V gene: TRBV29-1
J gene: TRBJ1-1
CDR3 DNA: TGCAGCGTGGCCGGGACAGGGGGCGGAAACACTGAAGCTTTCTTT
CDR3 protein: CSVAGTGGGNTEAFF

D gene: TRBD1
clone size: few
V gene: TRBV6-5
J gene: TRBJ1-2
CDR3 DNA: TGTGCCAGCAGTTACGGCGGACAGGGAAATGGCTACACCTTC
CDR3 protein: CASSYGGQGNGYTF

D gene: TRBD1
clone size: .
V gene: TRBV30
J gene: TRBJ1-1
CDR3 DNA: TGTGCCTGGAGTAGTTCGGACAGGGCGCCTGAAGCTTTCTTT
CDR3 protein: CAWSSSDRAPEAFF

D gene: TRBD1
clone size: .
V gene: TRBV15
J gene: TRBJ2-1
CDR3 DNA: TGTGCCACCAGCAGAATTCCCCGGGACAGGGGGTTCAATGAGCAGTTCTTC
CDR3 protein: CATSRIPRDRGFNEQFF

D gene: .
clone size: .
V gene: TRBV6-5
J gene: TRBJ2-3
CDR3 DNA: TGTGCCAGCAGTCGCCCGGGAGCCGAGGCGGATACGCAGTATTTT
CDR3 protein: CASSRPGAEADTQYF

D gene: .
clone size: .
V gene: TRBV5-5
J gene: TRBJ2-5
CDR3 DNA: TGTGCCAGCAGCTTGGCCGGGACATCGAAAGAGACCCAGTACTTC
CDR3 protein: CASSLAGTSKETQYF

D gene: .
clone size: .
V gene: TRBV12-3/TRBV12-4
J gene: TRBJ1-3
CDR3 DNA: TGTGCCAGCAGACGGAGCCGAAACACCATATATTTT
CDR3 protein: CASRRSRNTIYF

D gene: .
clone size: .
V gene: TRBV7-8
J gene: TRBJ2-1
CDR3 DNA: TGTGCCAGCAGCTTAGATTTCCTACCTCCCTACAATGAGCAGTTCTTC
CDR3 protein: CASSLDFLPPYNEQFF

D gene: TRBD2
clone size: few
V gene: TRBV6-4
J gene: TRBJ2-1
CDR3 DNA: TGTGCCGGAAGCGGGAGGATCTACAATGAGCAGTTCTTC
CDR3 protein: CAGSGRIYNEQFF

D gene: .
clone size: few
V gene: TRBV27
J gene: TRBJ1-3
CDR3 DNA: TGTGCCAGCAGTTTGGGCTATTCCTCTGGAAACACCATATATTTT
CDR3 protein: CASSLGYSSGNTIYF

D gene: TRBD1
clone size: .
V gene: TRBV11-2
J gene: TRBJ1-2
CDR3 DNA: TGTGCCAGCAGCCCCGACAGGGCGCTATTGAGGGGCTACACCTTC
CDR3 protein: CASSPDRALLRGYTF

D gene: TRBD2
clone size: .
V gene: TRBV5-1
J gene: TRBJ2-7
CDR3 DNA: TGCGCCAGCAAGGGGCGGGAGGGGCAGTACTTC
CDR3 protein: CASKGREGQYF

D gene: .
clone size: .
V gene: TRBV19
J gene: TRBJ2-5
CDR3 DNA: TGTGCCAGTAGTATACAGGGATACCAAGAGACCCAGTACTTC
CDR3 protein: CASSIQGYQETQYF

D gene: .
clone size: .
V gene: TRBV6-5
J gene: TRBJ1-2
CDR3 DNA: TGTGCCACGACCGCCGCACAGGCACCTAACTATGGCTACACCTTC
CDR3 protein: CATTAAQAPNYGYTF

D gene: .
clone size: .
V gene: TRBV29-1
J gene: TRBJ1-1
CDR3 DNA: TGCAGCGCCCAACGGGGTTTCCGGGGCACTGAAGCTTTCTTT
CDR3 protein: CSAQRGFRGTEAFF

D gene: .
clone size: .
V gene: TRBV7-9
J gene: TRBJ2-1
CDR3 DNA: TGTGCCAGCAGCGCCGGCCCGGTGGGCCCCTACAATGAGCAGTTCTTC
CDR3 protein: CASSAGPVGPYNEQFF

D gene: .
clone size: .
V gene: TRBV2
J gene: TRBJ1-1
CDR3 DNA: TGTGCCAGCCATAACAGCAACACTGAAGCTTTCTTT
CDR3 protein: CASHNSNTEAFF

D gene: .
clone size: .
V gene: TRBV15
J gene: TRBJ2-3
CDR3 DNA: TGTGCCACCAGCCACAGCGTAAGGCGGGGAAGGAGAGATACGCAGTATTTT
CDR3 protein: CATSHSVRRGRRDTQYF